The source of this T cell receptor beta chain is a study of long-term antiretroviral therapy in people with HIV. Version v3.0 of the immunoSEQ assay was performed at survey level. Produced via immunoSEQ multiplex PCR; TCRdb's table is partial and in-frame only. The data contain approximately 11,000 clones, roughly 79% of them singletons. Going into DNA extraction, samples held roughly 0.95-11 million cryopreserved PBMC. The sequenced sample was unsorted PBMCs, obtained at the start of antiretroviral therapy, before treatment. This receptor was taken from a man younger than 40 with HIV.

In nucleotides, the CDR3 is TGTGCCAGCAGCTTGACCGGGACAGCATCCTACGAGCAGTACTTC. Residues: CASSLTGTASYEQYF. The chain joins TRBV5-4 to TRBJ2-7, with TRBD1 identical over 7 bases. Germline V gene data show CDR1 as SGHNT and CDR2 as YYREEE (reference sequence). There are 15 residues in the CDR3. V was clipped by 1 base and J by 1 base; unmatched bases: 5.